Reported below is one T cell receptor (beta chain). The antigen is undetermined. The germline V gene encodes CDR1 DFQATT and CDR2 SNEGSKA (reference sequence). V was pared by 1 base and J by 14 bases, with 11 bases between. The CDR3 has 10 residues. Assay used: immunoSEQ multiplex PCR; TCRdb lists only in-frame clones, some missing. The sample records some 100,000 clones, roughly 94% being singletons. This specimen belongs to a study of siplizumab effects on memory and regulatory T cells. Broader study findings: With siplizumab, mappable alloreactive CD4+ clones averaged 68.8% Treg-derived, versus about 29% in controls. No assignable naive or memory phenotype existed for roughly 80-97% of proliferating CD4+ or CD8+ clones. Suppressive function of proliferating Tregs from siplizumab cultures was not confirmed.

V is TRBV20-1 and J is TRBJ1-1, with D perhaps matching TRBD1 (6 bases). The clonotype was recovered from a human donor in good health. Sequencing was done on a sample of non-Treg CD4+ T cells sorted from blood. The CDR3 sequence is CSARGQGPFF. The DNA for the CDR3 is TGCAGTGCTAGAGGGCAGGGGCCGTTCTTT.